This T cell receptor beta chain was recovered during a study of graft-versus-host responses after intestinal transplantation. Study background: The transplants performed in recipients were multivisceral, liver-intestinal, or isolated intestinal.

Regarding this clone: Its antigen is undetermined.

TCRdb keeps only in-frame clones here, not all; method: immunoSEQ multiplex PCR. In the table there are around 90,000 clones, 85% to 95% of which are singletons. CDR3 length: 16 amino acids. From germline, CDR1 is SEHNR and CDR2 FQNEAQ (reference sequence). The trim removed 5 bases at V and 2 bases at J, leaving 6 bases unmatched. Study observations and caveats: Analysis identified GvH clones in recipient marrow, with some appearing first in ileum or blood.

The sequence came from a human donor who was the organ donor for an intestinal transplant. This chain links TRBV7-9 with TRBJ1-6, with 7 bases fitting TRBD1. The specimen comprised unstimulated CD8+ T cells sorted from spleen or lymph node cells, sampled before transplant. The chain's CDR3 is CASSPGTATYNSPLHF. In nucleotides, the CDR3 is TGTGCCAGCAGCCCCGGGACAGCTACCTATAATTCACCCCTCCACTTT.